This TCR beta chain was identified during a study of identical twins. Study-wide points: Conclusions relied on cross-sectional statistical analysis, not following the same donors.

CDR1 and CDR2 from the germline V gene are MNHNY and SVGAGI (reference sequence). V lost 5 bases to trimming and J lost 0 bases; unmatched junction nucleotides: 10. The CDR3 is 17 amino acids. Via MiXCR, TCRdb re-called the 5' RACE reads, giving one row per CDR3 protein. The sample shows 550,000 to 700,000 distinct CDR3 sequences, roughly 9.5% of them seen only once. Donors uniformly comprised healthy Caucasians. This clonotype was detected ten times or more. The antigen is not known. These data were also filed under a second study, of yellow fever vaccine responses in identical twins.

This TCR was recovered from a woman aged 18-29 years in good health. V and J are TRBV6-6 and TRBJ2-5; TRBD1 matches at 9 bases. Material: PBMCs. CDR3 DNA: TGTGCCAGCAGTCGACAGGGGGATAGGTATGACCAAGAGACCCAGTACTTC. Protein: CASSRQGDRYDQETQYF.